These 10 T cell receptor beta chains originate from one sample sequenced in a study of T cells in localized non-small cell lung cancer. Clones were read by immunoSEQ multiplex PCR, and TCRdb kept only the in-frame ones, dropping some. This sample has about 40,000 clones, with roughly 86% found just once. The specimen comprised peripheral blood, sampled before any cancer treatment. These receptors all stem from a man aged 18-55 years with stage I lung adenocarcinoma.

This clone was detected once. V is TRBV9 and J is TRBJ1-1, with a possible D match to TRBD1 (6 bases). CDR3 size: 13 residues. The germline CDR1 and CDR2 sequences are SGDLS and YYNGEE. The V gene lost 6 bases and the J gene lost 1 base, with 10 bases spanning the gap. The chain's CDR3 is CASNRDENTEAFF. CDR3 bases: TGTGCCAGCAACAGGGATGAGAACACTGAAGCTTTCTTT.

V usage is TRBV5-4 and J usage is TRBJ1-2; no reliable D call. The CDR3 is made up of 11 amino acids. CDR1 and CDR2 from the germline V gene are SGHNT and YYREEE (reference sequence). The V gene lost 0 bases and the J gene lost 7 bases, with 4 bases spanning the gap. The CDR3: CASSLEGGYTF. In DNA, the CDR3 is TGTGCCAGCAGCTTGGAGGGTGGCTACACCTTC.

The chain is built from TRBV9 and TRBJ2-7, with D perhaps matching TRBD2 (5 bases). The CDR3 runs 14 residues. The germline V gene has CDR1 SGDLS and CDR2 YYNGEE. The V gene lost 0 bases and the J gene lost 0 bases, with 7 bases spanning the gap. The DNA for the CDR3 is TGTGCCAGCAGCGTAGCGACTAACTCCTACGAGCAGTACTTC. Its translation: CASSVATNSYEQYF.

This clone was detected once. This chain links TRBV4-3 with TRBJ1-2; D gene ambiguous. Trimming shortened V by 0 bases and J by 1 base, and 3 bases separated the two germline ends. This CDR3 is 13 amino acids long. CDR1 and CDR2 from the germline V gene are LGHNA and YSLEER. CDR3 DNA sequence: TGCGCCAGCAGCCAAGATCATAACTATGGCTACACCTTC. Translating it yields CASSQDHNYGYTF.

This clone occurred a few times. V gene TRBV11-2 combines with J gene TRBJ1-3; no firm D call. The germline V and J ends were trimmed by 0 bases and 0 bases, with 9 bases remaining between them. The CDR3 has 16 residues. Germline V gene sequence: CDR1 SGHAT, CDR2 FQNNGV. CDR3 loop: CASSLDGRSSGNTIYF. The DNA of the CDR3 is TGTGCCAGCAGCTTAGACGGACGGAGCTCTGGAAACACCATATATTTT. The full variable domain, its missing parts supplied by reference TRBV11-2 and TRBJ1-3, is EAGVAQSPRYKIIEKRQSVAFWCNPISGHATLYWYQQILGQGPKLLIQFQNNGVVDDSQLPKDRFSAERLKGVDSTLKIQPAKLEDSAVYLCASSLDGRSSGNTIYFGEGSWLTVV.

The CDR3 loop is CASSEIPRWGAFF. In DNA, the CDR3 is TGTGCCAGCAGTGAAATTCCTAGGTGGGGAGCTTTCTTT. The rearrangement joins TRBV6-1 to TRBJ1-1; D ambiguous. V was shortened by 2 bases and J by 10 bases, with 14 bases between the two germline ends. Looked up from germline, CDR1 is MNHNS and CDR2 is SASEGT. This CDR3 is built from 13 residues.

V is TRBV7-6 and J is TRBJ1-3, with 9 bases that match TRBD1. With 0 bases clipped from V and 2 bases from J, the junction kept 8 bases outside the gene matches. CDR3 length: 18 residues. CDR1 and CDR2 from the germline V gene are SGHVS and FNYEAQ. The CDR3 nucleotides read TGTGCCAGCAGCTTAGCCCGACCCACAGGGGGCCCTGGAAACACCATATATTTT. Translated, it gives CASSLARPTGGPGNTIYF.

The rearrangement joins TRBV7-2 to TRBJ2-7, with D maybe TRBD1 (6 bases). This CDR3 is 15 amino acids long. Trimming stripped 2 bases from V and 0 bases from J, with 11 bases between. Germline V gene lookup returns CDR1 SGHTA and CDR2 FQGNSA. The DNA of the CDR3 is TGTGCCAGCAGCTTAAAGGGGGATAGCTCCTACGAGCAGTACTTC. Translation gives CASSLKGDSSYEQYF.

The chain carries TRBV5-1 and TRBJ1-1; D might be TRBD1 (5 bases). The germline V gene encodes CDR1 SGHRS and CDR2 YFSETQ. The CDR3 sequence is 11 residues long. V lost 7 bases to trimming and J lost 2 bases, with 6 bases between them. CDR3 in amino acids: CASGGNTEAFF. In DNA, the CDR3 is TGCGCCAGCGGGGGAAACACTGAAGCTTTCTTT.

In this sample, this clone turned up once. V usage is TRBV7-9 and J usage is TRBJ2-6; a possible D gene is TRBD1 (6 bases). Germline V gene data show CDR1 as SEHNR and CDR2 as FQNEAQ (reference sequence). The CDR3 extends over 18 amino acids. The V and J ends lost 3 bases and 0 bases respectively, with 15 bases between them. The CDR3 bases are TGTGCCAGCAGCTTCCGAGGACAGTCAGTCTCTGGGGCCAACGTCCTGACTTTC. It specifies CASSFRGQSVSGANVLTF.